This TCR beta chain was identified in a study of long-term antiretroviral therapy in people with HIV. Overall study results and limits: Controls had broader CDR3 length ranges than HIV repertoires did. Pre-ART expanded clones dominated the repertoire at every time point.

The CDR3 totals 14 residues. Sequencing used immunoSEQ v3.0 at survey level. Repertoires were generated with immunoSEQ multiplex PCR, while TCRdb's copy carries only in-frame clones and drops some. This sample has roughly 25,000 clones, with around 83% found just once. With respect to this clone: Its specificity is not known.

One or more pre-ART and two or more post-ART PBMC samples were available from each donor. The TCR comes from a man aged 50-59 years with HIV. The sequencing here drew on unsorted PBMCs, taken 0.4 years after starting antiretroviral therapy. The chain links TRBV12-1 to TRBJ1-5. TRBV12-1 is labeled a pseudogene. CDR3 sequence reads: CASSWRGCNQPQHF. In nucleotides, the CDR3 is TGTGCCAGCAGCTGGAGGGGGTGCAATCAGCCCCAGCATTTT.